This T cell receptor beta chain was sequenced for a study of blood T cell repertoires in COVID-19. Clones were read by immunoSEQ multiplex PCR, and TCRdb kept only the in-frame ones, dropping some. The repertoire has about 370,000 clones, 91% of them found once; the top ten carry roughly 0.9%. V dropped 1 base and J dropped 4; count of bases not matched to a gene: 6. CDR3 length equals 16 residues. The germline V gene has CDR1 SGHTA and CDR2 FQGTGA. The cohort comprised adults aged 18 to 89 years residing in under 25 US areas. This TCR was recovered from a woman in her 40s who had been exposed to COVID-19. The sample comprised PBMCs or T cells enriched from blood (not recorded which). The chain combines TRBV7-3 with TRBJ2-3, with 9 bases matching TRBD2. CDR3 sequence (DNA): TGTGCCAGCAGCTTAATCTCGCGGGGGGGCGCAGATACGCAGTATTTT. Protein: CASSLISRGGADTQYF.